A selection of T cell receptor beta chains follows, all from one sample in a study of T-cell reconstitution after alpha-beta-depleted transplantation in children. TCRdb re-called the PCR reads with MiXCR, one entry per CDR3 protein. The sample includes about 600,000 distinct CDR3 sequences, 10% to 13% of them seen just once. Sequencing used PBMCs from the stem cell graft donor, obtained from the stem cell graft. These receptors were collected from a human donor who donated a stem cell graft to a child with acute myeloid leukemia. Each CDR3 is given with its conserved first and last residue. The order of the fields is J gene, D gene, V gene, clone size, CDR3 DNA, CDR3 protein. D genes are given only for firm matches. Clone size, where shown, is once, few, many, or a class for clones that have expanded.

>TRBJ2-7|-|TRBV6-5|many
TGTGCCAGCAGAACCACTTCCTACGAGCAGTACTTC
CASRTTSYEQYF
>TRBJ1-4|-|TRBV29-1|few
TGCAGCGTTGTGGGGGGATGGGGAATAACAACTAATGAAAAACTGTTTTTT
CSVVGGWGITTNEKLFF
>TRBJ1-2|-|TRBV20-1|few
TGCAGTGCTAGACAGTTCACTAACTATGGCTACACCTTC
CSARQFTNYGYTF
>TRBJ2-4|-|TRBV30|-
TGTGCCTGGATGGCGGACACCATTCAGTACTTC
CAWMADTIQYF
>TRBJ2-1|TRBD2|TRBV29-1|many
TGCAGCGTAGATCTAGCGGGGGGCTCCTACAATGAGCAGTTCTTC
CSVDLAGGSYNEQFF
>TRBJ2-1|-|TRBV6-2/TRBV6-3|few
TGTGCCAGCAGTTACTCATGGCAGGGGTCGGACAATGAGCAGTTCTTC
CASSYSWQGSDNEQFF
>TRBJ2-6|TRBD1|TRBV5-1|many
TGCGCCAGCAGCTTGGCCGTTTTGACAGGGTCCGGGGCCAACGTCCTGACTTTC
CASSLAVLTGSGANVLTF
>TRBJ2-3|TRBD1|TRBV20-1|few
TGCAGTGCGCAGGACAGGGGGTTGGGGACAGATACGCAGTATTTT
CSAQDRGLGTDTQYF
>TRBJ1-5|-|TRBV20-1|-
TGCAGCGGCAAGGACCTTAATAGCAATCAGCCCCAGCATTTT
CSGKDLNSNQPQHF
>TRBJ2-6|-|TRBV20-1|many
TGCAGTGCCAAACAAAACTCTGGGGCCAACGTCCTGACTTTC
CSAKQNSGANVLTF
>TRBJ2-6|TRBD1|TRBV6-2/TRBV6-3|few
TGTGCCAGCGGTACCGGGACAGGGGGTCTCCACACCTCTGGGGCCAACGTCCTGACTTTC
CASGTGTGGLHTSGANVLTF
>TRBJ2-5|-|TRBV20-1|-
TGCAGTGCTAGAGATGTAAGAGGGAGACAAGAGACCCAGTACTTC
CSARDVRGRQETQYF
>TRBJ2-5|-|TRBV7-3|-
TGTGCCAGCAGCTTAACTCCGGGATCGAGACGGGAGACCCAGTACTTC
CASSLTPGSRRETQYF